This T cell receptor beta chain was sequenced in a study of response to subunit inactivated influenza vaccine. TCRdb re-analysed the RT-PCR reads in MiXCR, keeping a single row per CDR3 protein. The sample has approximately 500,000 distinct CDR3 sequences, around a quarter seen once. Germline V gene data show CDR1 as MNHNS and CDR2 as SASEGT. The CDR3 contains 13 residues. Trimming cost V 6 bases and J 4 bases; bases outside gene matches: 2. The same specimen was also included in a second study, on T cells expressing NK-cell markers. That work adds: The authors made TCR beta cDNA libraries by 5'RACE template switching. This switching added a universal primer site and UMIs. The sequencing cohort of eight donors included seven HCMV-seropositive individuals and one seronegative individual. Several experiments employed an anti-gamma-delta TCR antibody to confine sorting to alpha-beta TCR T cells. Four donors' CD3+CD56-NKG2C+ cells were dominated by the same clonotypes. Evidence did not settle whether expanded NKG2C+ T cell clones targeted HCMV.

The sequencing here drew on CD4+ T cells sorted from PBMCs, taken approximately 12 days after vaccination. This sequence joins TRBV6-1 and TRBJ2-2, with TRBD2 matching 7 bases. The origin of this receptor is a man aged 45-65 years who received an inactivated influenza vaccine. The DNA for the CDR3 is TGTGCCAGCAGGGGAGGGAGCACCGGGGAGCTGTTTTTT. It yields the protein CASRGGSTGELFF.